This TCR beta chain emerged from a study of blood T cell repertoires in COVID-19. Clones were read by immunoSEQ multiplex PCR, and TCRdb kept only the in-frame ones, dropping some. The repertoire holds tens of thousands of clones, over 75% seen once, with under 6% in the top ten. The sample was peripheral blood. This TCR was recovered from a human donor in a cohort sampled during active COVID-19.

The CDR3 reads CASGGQGANYGYTF. The CDR3 coding sequence is TGTGCCAGCGGTGGACAGGGGGCTAACTATGGCTACACCTTC. V usage is TRBV5-4 and J usage is TRBJ1-2; TRBD1 matches at 10 bases. Germline V gene lookup returns CDR1 SGHNT and CDR2 YYREEE (reference sequence). The CDR3 consists of 14 residues. The ends lost 7 bases at V and 0 bases at J; junction bases unmatched: 3.